What follows describes a single TCR beta chain. The data were obtained in a study of blood T cell repertoires in COVID-19. In the study overall: The analysed material was cDNA or gDNA that came from T cells, B-cell-depleted T cells, or PBMCs.

The study recruited people aged 18 to 89 years across about 25 US areas. All recovered Cohort 3 donors got two negative PCRs, got clearance, or saw symptom resolution. In the authors' methods: Amplification with reference gene primers provided the estimates of nucleated cell counts. Here immunoSEQ multiplex PCR was the method, and the copy in TCRdb shows in-frame clones only, minus some. The DNA was the basis for D and trimming; V, J and clone size are from that table. The data contain roughly 190,000 clones, 87% of them seen just once; the ten biggest clones take up approximately 2.4%. The sequence derives from a woman younger than 45 who had recovered from COVID-19. Sequencing was carried out using PBMCs or T cells enriched from blood (not recorded which).

Here the CDR3 reads CASSPPTGFGQFF. Written as DNA, the CDR3 is TGTGCCAGCAGCCCCCCTACAGGTTTCGGTCAGTTCTTC. The J gene is TRBJ2-1, the V gene TRBV3-1 (or the pseudogene TRBV3-2); the D gene is possibly TRBD1 (5 bases). V lost 4 bases and J lost 13, with 17 bases in between. There are 13 residues in the CDR3. Germline loops: CDR1 LGHDT, CDR2 YNNKEL (reference sequence).